This entry concerns a single T cell receptor (beta chain). The table lists this clonotype with many counts. Its antigen target is currently unknown. Base qualities are not recorded, but no much larger clone differs from it by a single base. The sample is drawn from a study of response to subunit inactivated influenza vaccine (dated by TCRdb to 2017 to 2018). For context, the study as a whole: Deep quantitative profiling of the T cell receptor repertoire was used in the study to follow responses to a trivalent subunit inactivated influenza vaccine.

Findings and caveats that apply to the study as a whole: The authors proposed that each seasonal influenza vaccination may bring in only a limited number of new T cells.

Libraries were prepared through RT-PCR. The instrument was an Illumina HiSeq 2500. TCRdb handled the public reads itself, with Q25 trimming in fastp and clone calling in MiXCR, and kept productive beta chains. Rows with a matching CDR3 protein are joined into one entry that keeps the most common DNA and genes. The sample contains around 490,000 distinct CDR3 sequences, less than 10% of them found a single time. The top ten clonotypes cover approximately 13% of the sample. From its cysteine to its phenylalanine, the CDR3 spans 14 amino acids. The CDR3 DNA has 42 bases and is translated from base 1. V drops 4 bases and J drops 2 bases, leaving 9 bases in between. Based on the germline V gene, the CDR1 and CDR2 sequences are MNHNS and SASEGT.

The chain is assembled from TRBV6-1 and TRBJ1-5; the D gene is not confidently resolved. The material was PBMCs from blood, obtained about 24 months after vaccination. This receptor was taken from a man aged 50 to 75 who received an inactivated influenza vaccine. Donor details come from another sample of the same person, matched by shared clones. The CDR3 in this case is CASSGPEGNQPQHF. The DNA sequence is given as TGTGCCAGCAGTGGACCTGAGGGCAATCAGCCCCAGCATTTT.